This record looks at one T cell receptor beta chain sequence and its context. No antigen is known for it. The sample belongs to a study of cytomegalovirus exposure and HLA in healthy donors. Findings and caveats of the study: Previous analysis showed most TCR beta V segments were productive about 87% or about 30% of the time.

V dropped 6 bases and J dropped 7 bases, with 10 bases sitting between them. The CDR3 is made up of 11 amino acids. The germline V gene encodes CDR1 DFQATT and CDR2 SNEGSKA (reference sequence). A multiplex PCR was run with 60 Vbeta primers and 13 Jbeta primers. Sequenced by immunoSEQ multiplex PCR; TCRdb stores in-frame clones only, minus some. The sample holds 100,000 to 150,000 clones; roughly 85% are singletons and the top ten take more than 1.5%. The chain recombines TRBV20-1 with TRBJ2-1; D not certain. The source material was PBMCs. The receptor comes from a man between 35 and 55 years old in good health and CMV-seronegative. The CDR3 sequence: CSAHTKNEQFF. The CDR3 DNA follows: TGCAGTGCGCATACTAAAAATGAGCAGTTCTTC.